This TCR beta chain comes out of a study of cytomegalovirus exposure and HLA in healthy donors. General study results and limits: The classifier reportedly diagnosed cytomegalovirus status with high sensitivity and specificity. CMV serostatus was the sole immune exposure data available. When analyzed later, a missense DCLRE1C variant was found to be linked to TCR beta V- and J-gene trimming.

The CDR3 totals 15 residues. Germline V gene lookup returns CDR1 MDHEN and CDR2 SYDVKM. V lost 1 base and J 0 bases, leaving 7 bases between the germline ends. Primers for the PCR totalled 60 Vbeta and 13 Jbeta. TCRdb keeps only in-frame clones here, not all; method: immunoSEQ multiplex PCR. This sample's table has over 90,000 clones. A word on this clone: Its cognate antigen is unknown.

The V gene is TRBV28, the J gene TRBJ1-5; D gene uncertain. The sequenced sample was PBMCs. This TCR was recovered from a man aged 35 to 55 in good health and CMV-seronegative. The CDR3 nucleotides are TGTGCCAGCAGTTTATCAGGAAATAGCAATCAGCCCCAGCATTTT. As protein: CASSLSGNSNQPQHF.